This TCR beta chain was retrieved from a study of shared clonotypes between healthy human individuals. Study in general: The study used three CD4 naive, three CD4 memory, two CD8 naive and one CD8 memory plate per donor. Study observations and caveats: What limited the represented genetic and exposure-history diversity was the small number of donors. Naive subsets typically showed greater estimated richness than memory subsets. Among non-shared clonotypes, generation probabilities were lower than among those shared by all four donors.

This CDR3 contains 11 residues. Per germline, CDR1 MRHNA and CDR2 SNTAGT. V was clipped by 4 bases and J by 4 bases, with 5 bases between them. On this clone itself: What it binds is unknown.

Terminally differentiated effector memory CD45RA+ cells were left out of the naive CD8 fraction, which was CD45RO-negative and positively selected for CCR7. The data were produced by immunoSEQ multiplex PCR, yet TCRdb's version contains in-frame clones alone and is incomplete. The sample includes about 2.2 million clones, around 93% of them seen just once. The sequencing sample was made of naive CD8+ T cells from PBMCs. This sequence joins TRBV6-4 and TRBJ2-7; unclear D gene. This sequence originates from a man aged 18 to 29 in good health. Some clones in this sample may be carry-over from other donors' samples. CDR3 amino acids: CASSAKYEQYF. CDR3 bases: TGTGCCAGCAGTGCCAAGTACGAGCAGTACTTC.